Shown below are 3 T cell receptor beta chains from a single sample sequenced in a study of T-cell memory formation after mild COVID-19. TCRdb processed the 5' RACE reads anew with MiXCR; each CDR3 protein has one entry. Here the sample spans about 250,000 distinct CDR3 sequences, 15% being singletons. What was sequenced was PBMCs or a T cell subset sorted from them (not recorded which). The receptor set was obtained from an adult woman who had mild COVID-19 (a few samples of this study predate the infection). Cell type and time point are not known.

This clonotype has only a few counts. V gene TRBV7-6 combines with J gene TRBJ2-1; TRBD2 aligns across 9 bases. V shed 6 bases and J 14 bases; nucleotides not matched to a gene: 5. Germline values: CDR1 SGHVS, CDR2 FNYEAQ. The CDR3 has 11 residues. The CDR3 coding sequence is TGTGCCAGCAGTATGGGGACTAGCAAGTTCTTC. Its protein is CASSMGTSKFF. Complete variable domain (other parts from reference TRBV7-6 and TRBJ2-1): GAGVSQSPRYKVTKRGQDVALRCDPISGHVSLYWYRQALGQGPEFLTYFNYEAQQDKSGLPNDRFSAERPEGSISTLTIQRTEQRDSAMYRCASSMGTSKFFGPGTRLTVL.

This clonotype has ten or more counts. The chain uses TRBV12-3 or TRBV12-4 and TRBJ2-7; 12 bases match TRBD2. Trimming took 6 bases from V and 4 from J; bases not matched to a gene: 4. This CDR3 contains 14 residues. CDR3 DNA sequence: TGTGCCAGCAGGCTGACTAGCGGGAGTTACGAGCAGTACTTC. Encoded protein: CASRLTSGSYEQYF.

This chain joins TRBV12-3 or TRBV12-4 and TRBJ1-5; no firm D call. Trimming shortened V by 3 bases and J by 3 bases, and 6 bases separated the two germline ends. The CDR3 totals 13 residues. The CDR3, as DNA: TGTGCCAGCAGTTTTCTTGACAATCAGCCCCAGCATTTT. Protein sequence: CASSFLDNQPQHF.